The T cell receptor (beta chain) described here comes from a study of T cell responses to AZD1222 COVID-19 vaccine. Some clones are missing from TCRdb's copy, which holds only in-frame ones; the method was immunoSEQ multiplex PCR. The sample has around 65,000 clones; around 82% are singletons. Pooled together were second doses at about 4 or about 12 weeks. Concerning this clone itself: Its antigen is undetermined.

General study results and limits: Receipt of two AZD1222 doses was followed by a rise in Spike-specific TCR breadth and depth. Among AZD1222 vaccinees, only five or six were seropositive at baseline. Clonal diversity may have been underestimated, and the donors were mostly white British, with more females than males.

Germline trimming cut 5 bases from V and 6 bases from J; bases unmatched to any gene: 11. Germline V gene lookup returns CDR1 SEHNR and CDR2 FQNEAQ (reference sequence). The CDR3 length is 16 residues. The clonotype originates from an adult who received the AZD1222 COVID-19 vaccine. The chain employs TRBV7-9 and TRBJ2-2; 8 positions agree with TRBD1. Sample: peripheral blood, taken 28 days after the second AZD1222 dose. DNA of the CDR3: TGTGCCAGCAGCGGAACAGGGGGAGATCGGCCCGGGGAGCTGTTTTTT. It translates to CASSGTGGDRPGELFF.